This note documents a single T cell receptor (beta chain) sequence. Its target is unknown. This specimen belongs to a study of T cells in localized non-small cell lung cancer. Study results and limitations: Because sequencing included only one region (of the tumor), heterogeneity remains possible. The appearance of a median roughly 53 of the top 100 tumor clones was seen in adjacent lung. Higher blood T cell density tracked longer overall survival.

Here immunoSEQ multiplex PCR was the method, and the copy in TCRdb shows in-frame clones only, minus some. The sample records roughly 30,000 clones, over 85% being singletons. With 4 bases clipped from V and 5 bases from J, the junction kept 10 bases outside the gene matches. The germline gives CDR1 SGHNT, CDR2 YYREEE (reference sequence). The CDR3 has 15 residues. This sequence joins TRBV5-4 and TRBJ1-2, with 8 bases matching TRBD1. The receptor comes from a woman between 18 and 50 years old with stage I lung adenocarcinoma. Sequencing was performed on peripheral blood, taken before any cancer treatment. In nucleotides, the CDR3 is TGTGCCAGCAGCCGGGCGGGACAGGCTCTATATGGCTACACCTTC. It specifies CASSRAGQALYGYTF. Together with reference TRBV5-4 and TRBJ1-2, the CDR3 gives the full variable domain: ETGVTQSPTHLIKTRGQQVTLRCSSQSGHNTVSWYQQALGQGPQFIFQYYREEENGRGNFPPRFSGLQFPNYSSELNVNALELDDSALYLCASSRAGQALYGYTFGSGTRLTVV.